Below, one T cell receptor (beta chain) is given with its context. In its sample, this clone was seen once. Its antigen is not yet known. There are no base qualities to consult, and no much larger clone falls within one base. These data belong to a study of cytomegalovirus exposure and HLA in healthy donors (dated by TCRdb to 2016 to 2017). Looking at the study overall: In an earlier analysis of 587 of the donors, approximately 260 Gb of sequence data and 117 million unique TCR beta sequences from roughly 200 million T cells were reported. A later analysis re-examined previously published TCR beta repertoires from roughly 720 donors and added high-resolution HLA genotyping to investigate patterns of TCR occurrence. To decide whether each TCR beta V gene segment behaved as functional or pseudogenic, an earlier analysis of some 600 of the donors relied on high-throughput TCR beta sequencing. HLA typing included class I and class II loci at four-digit resolution. Every discovery cohort repertoire had been produced on one sequencing platform. Roughly 300 gigabases of sequencing data and around 90 million unique TCR sequences made up an early release that covered some 640 HLA-typed donors. The study combined high-throughput TCR immunosequencing, statistical association of individual TCRs with disease status, and machine learning to predict cytomegalovirus infection status. The study profiled the T cell repertoires of under 700 subjects by immunosequencing and related them to cytomegalovirus serostatus. Donor age, sex, ethnicity and CMV serostatus were compiled together with the repertoire data. Genome-wide SNP genotypes for about 55% of the roughly 670 donors were used in a later genetic analysis, which treated that subset as a discovery cohort. Typing coverage differed by locus: A, B, C, DRB1 and DQB1 were typed in about 620-630 donors, DQA1 in 500 to 550, DPA1 in nearly 610, and DPB1 in 472. In the later analysis, no new phenotypic data were used to find candidate immune exposures; instead, reliance was placed on TCR beta sequences and their occurrence across donors. Among several hundred genotyped donors of the cohort, an average of approximately 240,000 unique TCR beta nucleotide sequences was sequenced per donor, of which about 18% were non-productive. A handful of DR-DQ haplotypes were handled as single units for association and clustering because linkage in the cohort was strong. A separate validation cohort of 100 to 150 different subjects was used in addition to the 666-subject first cohort. The aim of the study was to test whether cataloging public T cell receptors could identify signatures of past pathogen exposure. Among the approximately 420 genotyped donors, under 90% belonged to the genetic ancestry cluster associated with self-reported Caucasian donors.

The cohort consisted of 600 to 700 healthy bone marrow donors. At the time of sampling, all cohort members were nominally healthy, though unrecorded immune exposures were likely present. The donor tested CMV seropositive, placing the donor among the 290 or so seropositive members of the cohort. Each donor provided a peripheral blood sample, and peripheral blood mononuclear cells were used for TCR beta sequencing. Genomic DNA extraction from the blood cell samples was performed with the Qiagen DNeasy Blood Extraction Kit. Relative to germline, V is 8 bases shorter and J is 1 base shorter, with 6 bases between their ends. CDR1 and CDR2 were assigned from the germline V gene as SNHLY and FYNNEI. The CDR3 measures 12 amino acids from cysteine to phenylalanine. CDR3 DNA is the only sequence kept; it has 36 bases, read in frame from the first base. Receptor libraries were prepared by the immunoSEQ multiplex PCR assay. For the multiplex PCR, a mixture combining 60 forward primers for TCR Vbeta segments and 13 reverse primers for TCR Jbeta segments was used. Amplification of the CDR3 region of rearranged TCR beta genes was performed with a multiplex PCR assay on genomic DNA. The amplified TCR beta libraries were sequenced on the Illumina HiSeq System as 87-base-pair reads. The paper's data handling went like this. Across the 700 or so repertoires, a later analysis counted around 80 million unique TCR beta chains, 9.5 million to 12 million of which were shared by at least two donors. A nearest-neighbor algorithm error-corrected the raw reads and collapsed the reads into unique sequences, merging closely related sequences to remove PCR and sequencing errors. V, D and J gene segments were assigned by aligning CDR3 sequences to IMGT reference sequences. For a sequence to be retained, a match of at least six nucleotides to both a V gene segment and a J gene segment was required. Rearrangements were called productive when the CDR3 lacked stop codons and stayed in frame with V and J; all others were non-productive. Following IMGT convention, CDR3 was defined as the stretch from the second conserved V-encoded cysteine to the conserved J-encoded phenylalanine. The earlier analysis of 587 of the donors excluded any sequence lacking an unambiguous match to a single V gene segment. An earlier analysis of some 610 of the donors called V segments functional above 56.7% productive rearrangements and segregating when the between-donor standard deviation exceeded 5%. To diagnose cytomegalovirus status from the catalog of TCR beta chain sequences, a statistical classification framework was built. In a later analysis, V and J genes were assigned by comparing TCR nucleotide sequences against IMGT/GENE-DB human TR gene sequences. The TCRdist pipeline was used in a later analysis to assign CDR3 sequences and most-parsimonious VDJ recombination scenarios. In a later analysis, each TCR beta chain was defined by its CDR3 amino acid sequence together with its V-gene family, and reads lacking a unique V-gene family were excluded. To address suspected cross-contamination and a sequencing artifact, a later analysis removed several hundred highly shared, low-generation-probability nucleotide sequences. In a later analysis, a clonal expansion index was calculated for each public chain from normalized within-repertoire ranks of inferred template counts. In a later analysis, generation probabilities were computed with a VDJ recombination model fitted to out-of-frame rearrangements, and the resulting probabilities were checked against IGoR. In a later analysis, hypergeometric tests were used to score TCR-TCR, TCR-HLA and TCR-CMV co-occurrence, with a repertoire-size bias correction applied to TCR pairs. In a later analysis, false discovery rates were estimated by permuting HLA or CMV assignments 20 times. A later analysis grouped co-occurring TCRs with DBSCAN, adding TCRdist sequence similarity when clustering within HLA-allele-positive subsets. For co-occurrence clustering, repertoires with fewer than 30,000 or more than 120,000 public chains were excluded, along with 5 or 6 repertoires with anomalous nucleotide sharing. This is the immuneACCESS table as TCRdb keeps it, with only in-frame sequences that have V and J called. A part of the clones is gone; compared with another copy, unresolved V genes explain less than half, and the rest is unexplained. That table supplies the V and J calls and clone size; D and trimming were determined from the DNA. The sample includes some 180,000 clones, with roughly three quarters observed a single time. About 2.5% of the sample is held by the ten biggest clonotypes.

What the study reported, not specific to this receptor: At a false discovery rate of 0.05, a later analysis linked roughly 17,000 TCR beta sequences to specific HLA alleles. The authors suggested that the approach could potentially be extended to other disease states and immunological phenotypes. According to a later analysis, TCR association rates differed among HLA loci, with DRB1 alleles showing the most associated TCRs and HLA-C alleles showing the fewest. Broadly in line with IMGT annotations, most TCR beta V segments showed up in productive rearrangements about 87% or about 30% of the time in an earlier analysis of some 590 of the donors. Cytomegalovirus status was reported to be diagnosed by the classifier with high specificity and sensitivity in both the original and validation cohorts. The earlier analysis of fewer than 750 of the donors excluded 15 to 20 rarely observed V segments, including chromosome 9 orphons, because counts were too low. A later analysis reported that several top co-occurrence clusters appeared linked to parvovirus B19, influenza, CMV and Epstein-Barr virus. In a later genetic analysis, a missense DCLRE1C variant was associated with V-gene and J-gene trimming of TCR beta chains, and the association was replicated in an independent cohort. Most TCR sequences were observed very rarely across donors, whereas some public TCRs were present in many individuals. A further reported finding was that TCR beta sequences accurately predicted the HLA-A and HLA-B alleles for most subjects in the first cohort. Some IMGT-functional V segments, including TRBV6-2 and TRBV6-3, could not be told apart with the 87-base-pair reads, so those segments were excluded. The study listed approximately 150 TCR beta chains as associated with cytomegalovirus. In a later analysis, HLA-associated TCR beta chains showed more clonal expansion and lower generation probabilities than non-associated chains that were equally common. A group of highly shared sequence variants was considered likely to be a technical artifact of the sequencing pipeline. Presence/absence analyses assumed roughly uniform sequencing depth across donors, an assumption that may not hold. According to a later analysis, most CMV-associated TCR beta chains appeared to be HLA-restricted, and the HLA associations seemed to be driven largely by CMV exposure. For the cohort, immune exposure information was limited to CMV serostatus. Assigning TCR associations to individual alleles was difficult when HLA alleles, especially DR and DQ, strongly co-occurred. A few of the identified cytomegalovirus-associated TCR beta chains were confirmed in vitro to be specific for cytomegalovirus antigens. HLA typing was unavailable for some donors at each locus, so association tests used only the typed subset. According to a later genetic analysis, donors in an Asian-associated ancestry cluster had fewer N-insertions in productive TCRs than the approximately 700-donor mean. Linkage disequilibrium might explain the correlated functional status among segregating V segments, but an unknown experimental factor could not be excluded. Only TCR beta chains were sequenced in this cohort, and the absence of alpha or paired-chain data limited detectable features.

This sequence was found in a woman between 25 and 40 years old in good health and CMV-seropositive. The sample comprised PBMCs. The V and J genes are TRBV2 and TRBJ1-5; no D gene call is confident. Here is the DNA: TGTGCCAGCTCTGGCAGCAATCAGCCCCAGCATTTT. It codes for CASSGSNQPQHF.